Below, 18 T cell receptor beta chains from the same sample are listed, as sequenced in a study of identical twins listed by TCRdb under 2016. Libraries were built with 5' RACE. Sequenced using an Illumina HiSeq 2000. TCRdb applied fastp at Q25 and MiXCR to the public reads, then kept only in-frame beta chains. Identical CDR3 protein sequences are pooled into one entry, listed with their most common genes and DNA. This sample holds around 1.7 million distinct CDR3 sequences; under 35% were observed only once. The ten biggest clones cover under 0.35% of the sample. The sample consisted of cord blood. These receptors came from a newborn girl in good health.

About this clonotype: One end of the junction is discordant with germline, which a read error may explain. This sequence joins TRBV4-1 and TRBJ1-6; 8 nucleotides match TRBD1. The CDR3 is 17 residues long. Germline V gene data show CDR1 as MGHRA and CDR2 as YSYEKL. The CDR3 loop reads CASSQDLRGPQNSPPHF. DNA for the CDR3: TGCGCCAGCAGCCAAGATCTCAGGGGGCCCCAAAATTCACCCCCCCACTTT.

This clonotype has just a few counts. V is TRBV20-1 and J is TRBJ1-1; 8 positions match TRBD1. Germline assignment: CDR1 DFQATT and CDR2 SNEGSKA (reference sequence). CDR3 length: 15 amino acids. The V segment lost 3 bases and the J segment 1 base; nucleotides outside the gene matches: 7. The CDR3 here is CSARPTGESNTEAFF. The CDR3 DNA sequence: TGCAGTGCTAGGCCGACAGGGGAATCGAACACTGAAGCTTTCTTT.

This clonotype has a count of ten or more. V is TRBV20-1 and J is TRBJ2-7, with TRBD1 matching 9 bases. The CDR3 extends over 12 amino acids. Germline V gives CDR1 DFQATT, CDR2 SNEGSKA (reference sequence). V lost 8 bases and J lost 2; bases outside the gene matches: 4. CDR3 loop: CSPRQGAYEQYF. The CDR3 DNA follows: TGCAGTCCCCGACAGGGGGCCTACGAGCAGTACTTC.

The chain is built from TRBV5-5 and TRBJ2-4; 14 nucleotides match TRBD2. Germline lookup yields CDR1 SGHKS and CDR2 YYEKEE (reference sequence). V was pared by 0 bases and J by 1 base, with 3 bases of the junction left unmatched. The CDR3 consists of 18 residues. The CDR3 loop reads CASSLGLAGGPAKNIQYF. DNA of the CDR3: TGTGCCAGCAGCTTGGGACTAGCGGGAGGGCCTGCCAAAAACATTCAGTACTTC.

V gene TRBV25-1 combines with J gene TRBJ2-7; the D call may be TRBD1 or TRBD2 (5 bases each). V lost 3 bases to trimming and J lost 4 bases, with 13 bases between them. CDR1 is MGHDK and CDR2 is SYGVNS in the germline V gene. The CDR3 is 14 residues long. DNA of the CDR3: TGTGCCAGCAGTGAGTCCGGGGCAGTTTACGAGCAGTACTTC. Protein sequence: CASSESGAVYEQYF.

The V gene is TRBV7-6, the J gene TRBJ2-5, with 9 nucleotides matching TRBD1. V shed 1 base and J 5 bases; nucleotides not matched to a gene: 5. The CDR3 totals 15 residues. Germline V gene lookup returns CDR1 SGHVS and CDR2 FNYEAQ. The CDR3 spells CASSLDWTGVETQYF. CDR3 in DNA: TGTGCCAGCAGCTTAGATTGGACAGGGGTGGAGACCCAGTACTTC.

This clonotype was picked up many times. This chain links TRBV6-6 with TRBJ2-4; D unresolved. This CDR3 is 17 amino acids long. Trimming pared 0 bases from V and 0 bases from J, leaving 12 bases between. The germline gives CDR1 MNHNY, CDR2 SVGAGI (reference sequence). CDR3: CASSYSFSSLAKNIQYF. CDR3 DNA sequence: TGTGCCAGCAGTTACTCGTTCAGCTCTCTAGCCAAAAACATTCAGTACTTC.

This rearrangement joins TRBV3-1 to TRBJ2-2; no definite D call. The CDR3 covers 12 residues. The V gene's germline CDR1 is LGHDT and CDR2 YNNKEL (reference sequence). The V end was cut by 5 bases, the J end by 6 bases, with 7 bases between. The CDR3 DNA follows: TGTGCCAGCAGCAGGGTAGCCGGGGAGCTGTTTTTT. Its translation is CASSRVAGELFF.

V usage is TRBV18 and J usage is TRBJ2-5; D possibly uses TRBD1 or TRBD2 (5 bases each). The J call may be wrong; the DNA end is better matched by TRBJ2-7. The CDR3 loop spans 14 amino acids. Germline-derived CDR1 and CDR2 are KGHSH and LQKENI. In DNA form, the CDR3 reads TGTGCCAGCTCACCATCAGAGGGGCTCTACGAGCAGTACTTC. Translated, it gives CASSPSEGLYEQYF.

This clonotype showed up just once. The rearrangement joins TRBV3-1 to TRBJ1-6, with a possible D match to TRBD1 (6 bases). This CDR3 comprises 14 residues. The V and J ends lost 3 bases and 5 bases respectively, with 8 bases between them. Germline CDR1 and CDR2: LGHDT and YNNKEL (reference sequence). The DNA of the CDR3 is TGTGCCAGCAGCCACAGGGGAAATAATTCACCCCTCCACTTT. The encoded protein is CASSHRGNNSPLHF. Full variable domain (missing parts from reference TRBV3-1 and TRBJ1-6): DTAVSQTPKYLVTQMGNDKSIKCEQNLGHDTMYWYKQDSKKFLKIMFSYNNKELIINETVPNRFSPKSPDKAHLNLHINSLELGDSAVYFCASSHRGNNSPLHFGNGTRLTVT.

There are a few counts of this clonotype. The CDR3 region is CASSQVGRAGADTQYF. The DNA of the CDR3 is TGTGCCAGCAGCCAAGTCGGCAGGGCGGGCGCAGATACGCAGTATTTT. The chain joins TRBV3-1 to TRBJ2-3; possibly TRBD1 or TRBD2 for D (5 bases each). Deletions cut 1 base from V and 4 bases from J, with 15 bases between. Germline-derived CDR1 and CDR2 are LGHDT and YNNKEL (reference sequence). This CDR3 is 16 amino acids long.

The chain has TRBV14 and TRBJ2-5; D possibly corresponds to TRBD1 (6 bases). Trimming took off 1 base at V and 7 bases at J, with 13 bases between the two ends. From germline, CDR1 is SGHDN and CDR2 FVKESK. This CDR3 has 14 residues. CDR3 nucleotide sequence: TGTGCCAGCAGCCAAGTTGCCAGAGGGGGGACCCAGTACTTC. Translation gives CASSQVARGGTQYF.

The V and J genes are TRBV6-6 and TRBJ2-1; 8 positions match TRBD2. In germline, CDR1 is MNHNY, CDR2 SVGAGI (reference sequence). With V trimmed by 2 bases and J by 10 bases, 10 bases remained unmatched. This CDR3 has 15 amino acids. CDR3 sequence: CASSYTSGGTYEQFF. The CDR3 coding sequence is TGTGCCAGCAGTTACACGAGCGGGGGAACCTACGAGCAGTTCTTC.

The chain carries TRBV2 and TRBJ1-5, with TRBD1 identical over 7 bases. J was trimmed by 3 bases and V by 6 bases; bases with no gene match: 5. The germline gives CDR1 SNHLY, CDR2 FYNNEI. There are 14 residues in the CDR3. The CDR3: CASSADRVNQPQHF. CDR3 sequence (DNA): TGTGCCAGCAGCGCCGACAGGGTCAATCAGCCCCAGCATTTT.

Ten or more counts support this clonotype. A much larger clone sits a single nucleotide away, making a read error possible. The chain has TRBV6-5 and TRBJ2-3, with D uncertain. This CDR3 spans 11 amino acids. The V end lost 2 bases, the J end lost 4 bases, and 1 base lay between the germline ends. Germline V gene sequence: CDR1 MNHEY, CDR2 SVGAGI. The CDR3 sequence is CASSYADTQYF. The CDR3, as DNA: TGTGCCAGCAGTTACGCAGATACGCAGTATTTT.

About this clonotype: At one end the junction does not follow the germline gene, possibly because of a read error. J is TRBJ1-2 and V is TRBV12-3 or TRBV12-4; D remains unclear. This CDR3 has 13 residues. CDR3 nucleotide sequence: TGTGCCAGCAGGTCGGGCCTGGACTATGGCGACACCTTC. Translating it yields CASRSGLDYGDTF.

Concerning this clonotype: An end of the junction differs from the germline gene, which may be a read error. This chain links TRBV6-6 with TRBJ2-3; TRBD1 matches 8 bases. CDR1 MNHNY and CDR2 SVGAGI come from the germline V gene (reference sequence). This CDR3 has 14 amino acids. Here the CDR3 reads CAGRRTGSTDTQYF. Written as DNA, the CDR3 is TGTGCCGGCAGGAGGACAGGGAGCACAGATACGCAGTATTTT.

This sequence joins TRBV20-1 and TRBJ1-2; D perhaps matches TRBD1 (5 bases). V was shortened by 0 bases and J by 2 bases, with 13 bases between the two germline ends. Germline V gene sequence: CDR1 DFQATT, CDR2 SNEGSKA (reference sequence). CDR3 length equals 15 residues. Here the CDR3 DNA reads TGCAGTGCTAGAGATCGGGTTCGGGGGAACTATGGCTACACCTTC. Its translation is CSARDRVRGNYGYTF.